This TCR beta chain was recovered during a study of T-cell reconstitution after alpha-beta-depleted transplantation in children (dated by TCRdb to the mid-2010s). About the study as a whole: T-cell immune reconstitution after TCRalphabeta/CD19-depleted allogeneic hematopoietic cell transplantation in children was quantitatively tracked in the study by means of TCR repertoire profiling. Results the study describes overall, beyond this receptor: The apparently early alphabetaT-cell count recovery about two months after transplant was reportedly dependent on only several hundred rapidly expanded clones derived from non-depleted graft cells. Over the following months the frequencies of hyperexpanded clones went down, and after one year T-cell counts and TCRbeta diversity were mostly credited to newly produced T cells. The high TCRbeta diversity at day 60 in some patients was ascribed to recipient T cells and intrathymic progenitors that had survived conditioning.

V lost 5 bases and J lost 7 bases; the stretch between them is 12 bases long. The CDR3 contains 13 residues, cysteine and phenylalanine counted. Only CDR3 DNA remains: 39 bases, in frame from the first base. In light of the paper, this sample's treatment or condition label describes: allogeneic hematopoietic cell transplantation with graft depleted of TCRalphabeta T cells and CD19 B cells. The transplant recipients were children given TCRalphabeta/CD19-depleted allogeneic hematopoietic cell grafts. This clonotype turned up a few times. Which antigen it targets is not known. No per-base quality is available; no much larger clone lies one base away. The library was produced with PCR. Sequencing was carried out with an Illumina HiSeq 2500. TCR library preparation used molecular barcoding, with unique molecular identifiers applied to normalize quantification of the TCRbeta repertoire. TCRdb passed the public sequencing reads through fastp at Q25 and MiXCR, retaining productive beta sequences. Rows matching on CDR3 protein sequence are summarized as one entry with the most common DNA and genes. Recorded for this sample are just under 350,000 distinct CDR3 sequences; around 16% of them occurred a single time. The leading ten clones occupy around 38% of the sample.

Source: PBMCs, mostly from graft donor cells, taken 360 days after TCRalphabeta/CD19-depleted stem cell transplant. This sequence was found in a male patient under 10 years old who had a stem cell transplant for acute lymphoblastic leukemia, so the T cells may come from the graft donor. The rearrangement combines TRBV12-3 or TRBV12-4 with TRBJ2-1, with TRBD2 perhaps the D gene, on 5 matching bases. The DNA sequence is as follows: TGTGCCAGCAGTCTCTATGGCGGGAATGAGCAGTTCTTC. The resulting protein is CASSLYGGNEQFF.